The rows below give T cell receptor beta chains drawn from one sample of a study of cytomegalovirus exposure and HLA in healthy donors. Sequencing was performed with immunoSEQ multiplex PCR; in TCRdb, only in-frame clones are kept and a portion is missing. This table has about 89,000 clones, around 10% appearing once. The sequenced sample was PBMCs. These receptors all stem from a man in his fifties in good health and CMV-seropositive. Each CDR3 is given with its conserved first and last residue. D genes are given only for firm matches. The size of a clone is reported for some rows only, either as once, few or many, or as a class for expanded clones.

v_call,j_call,clone_size,d_call,cdr3_nt,cdr3_aa
TRBV19,TRBJ2-3,-,-,TGTGCCAGTAGTATTGTCCCACACACAGATACGCAGTATTTT,CASSIVPHTDTQYF
TRBV6-5,TRBJ2-7,-,-,TGTGCCAGCAGTTACTCGCAGGGAATATCAACCTACGAGCAGTACTTC,CASSYSQGISTYEQYF
TRBV7-9,TRBJ2-7,-,-,TGTGCCAGCAGCTACAGGGTGGGCGAGCAGTACTTC,CASSYRVGEQYF
TRBV28,TRBJ2-5,-,TRBD1,TGTGCCAGCAGTTTCCCGGGACAGATCTCCGGAAGTAGGGAGACCCAGTACTTC,CASSFPGQISGSRETQYF
TRBV27,TRBJ1-1,-,-,TGTGCCAGCAGTCCCATATGGGAGCTGAACACTGAAGCTTTCTTT,CASSPIWELNTEAFF
TRBV11-2,TRBJ2-1,-,-,TGTGCCGGCAGCCGACTCTGGAGCCTCGATGAGCAGTTCTTC,CAGSRLWSLDEQFF
TRBV5-1,TRBJ2-7,-,TRBD2,TGCGCCAGCAGCCCCACTAGCGGGAGTTTGACCGAGCAGTACTTC,CASSPTSGSLTEQYF
TRBV5-1,TRBJ1-4,-,TRBD1,TGCGCCAGCAGCTTAATTCCCAGTGACAGGGGGCAGGAAAAACTGTTTTTT,CASSLIPSDRGQEKLFF
TRBV6-1,TRBJ2-2,many,TRBD1,TGTGCCAGCAGGGAAGGGACAGGCAACACCGGGGAGCTGTTTTTT,CASREGTGNTGELFF
TRBV4-1,TRBJ2-2,few,TRBD2,TGCGCCAGCAGCCAAGTGGCCGGGAGGGCCACCGGGGAGCTGTTTTTT,CASSQVAGRATGELFF
TRBV4-1,TRBJ2-1,few,-,TGCGCCAGCAGCCAAGATGGGGCAGGGCTGGCGTTCTTC,CASSQDGAGLAFF
TRBV6-1,TRBJ2-1,-,-,TGTGCCAGCGGTTTATGGCTCTACAATGAGCAGTTCTTC,CASGLWLYNEQFF
TRBV6-5,TRBJ2-7,few,-,TGTGCCAGCAGTTACGGTGACAGCAACTACGAGCAGTACTTC,CASSYGDSNYEQYF
TRBV7-8,TRBJ1-3,few,-,TGTGCCAGCAGCCCTAGAAGGGGGAGCTCTGGAAACACCATATATTTT,CASSPRRGSSGNTIYF
TRBV7-3,TRBJ2-1,few,-,TGTGCCAGCAGCTTAACGCAGGGCCTACGGGAGCAGTTCTTC,CASSLTQGLREQFF
TRBV30,TRBJ1-5,few,TRBD1,TGTGCCTGGAGTCTTCAGGGGGATCAGCCCCAGCATTTT,CAWSLQGDQPQHF
TRBV5-1,TRBJ2-1,few,TRBD2,TGCGCCAGCAGCTTGACTAGCGGGACCTACAATGAGCAGTTCTTC,CASSLTSGTYNEQFF